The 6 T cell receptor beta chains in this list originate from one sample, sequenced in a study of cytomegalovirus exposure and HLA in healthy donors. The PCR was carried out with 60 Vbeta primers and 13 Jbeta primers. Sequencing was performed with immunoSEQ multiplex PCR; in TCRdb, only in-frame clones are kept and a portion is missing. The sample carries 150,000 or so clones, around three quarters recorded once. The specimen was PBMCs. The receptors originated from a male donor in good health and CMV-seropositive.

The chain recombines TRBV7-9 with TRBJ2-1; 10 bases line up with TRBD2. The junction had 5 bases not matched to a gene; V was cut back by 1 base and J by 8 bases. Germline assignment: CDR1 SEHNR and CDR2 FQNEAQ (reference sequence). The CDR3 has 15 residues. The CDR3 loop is CASSLGLAGGDEQFF. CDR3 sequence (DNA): TGTGCCAGCAGCTTAGGGTTAGCGGGAGGCGATGAGCAGTTCTTC.

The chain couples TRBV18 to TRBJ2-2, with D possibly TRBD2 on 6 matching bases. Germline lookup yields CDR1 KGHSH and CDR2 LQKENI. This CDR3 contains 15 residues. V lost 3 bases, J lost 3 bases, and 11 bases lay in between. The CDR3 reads CASSPGTQYTGELFF. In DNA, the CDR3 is TGTGCCAGCTCACCCGGGACTCAATACACCGGGGAGCTGTTTTTT.

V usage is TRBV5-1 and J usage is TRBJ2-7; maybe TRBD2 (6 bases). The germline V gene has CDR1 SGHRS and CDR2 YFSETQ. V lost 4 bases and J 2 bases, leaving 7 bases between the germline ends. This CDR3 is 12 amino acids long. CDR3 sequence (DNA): TGCGCCAGCAGCGGACTAACCTACGAGCAGTACTTC. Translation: CASSGLTYEQYF.

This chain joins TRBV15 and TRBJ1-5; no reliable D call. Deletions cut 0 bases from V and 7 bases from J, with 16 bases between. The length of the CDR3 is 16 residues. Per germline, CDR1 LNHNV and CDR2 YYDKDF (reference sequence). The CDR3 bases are TGTGCCACCAGCAGAGACAGGAACGATCTTTGGCAGCCCCAGCATTTT. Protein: CATSRDRNDLWQPQHF.

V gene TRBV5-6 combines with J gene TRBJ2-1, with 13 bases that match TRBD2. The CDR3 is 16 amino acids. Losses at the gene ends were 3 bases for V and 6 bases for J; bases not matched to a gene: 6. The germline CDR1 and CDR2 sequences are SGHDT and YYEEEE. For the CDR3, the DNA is TGTGCCAGCAGCTGGGGGACTAGCGGGATGTTCAATGAGCAGTTCTTC. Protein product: CASSWGTSGMFNEQFF.

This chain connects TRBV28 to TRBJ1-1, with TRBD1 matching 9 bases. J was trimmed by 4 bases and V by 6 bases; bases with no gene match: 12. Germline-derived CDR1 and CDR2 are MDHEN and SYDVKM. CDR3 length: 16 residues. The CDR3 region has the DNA TGTGCCAGCAGCCCACAGGGGGCGTATGTCGGCACTGAAGCTTTCTTT. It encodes CASSPQGAYVGTEAFF.